This T cell receptor beta chain appears in the sequencing data of a study of beta chain features in type 1 diabetes. Expressed TCRB transcripts got sequenced, as all isolated RNA was reverse transcribed. The table came from immunoSEQ multiplex PCR; TCRdb's copy has only in-frame clones and leaves some out. This sample has some 230,000 clones, with 9% to 10% found just once. This clone has just a few counts. V was clipped by 1 base and J by 0 bases, with 13 bases between them. There are 17 residues in the CDR3. The germline V gene has CDR1 MNHNS and CDR2 SASEGT. Every single donor gave one heparinised blood draw, and these averaged approximately 110 mL.

The clonotype comes from a woman between 18 and 29 years old in good health. The V and J genes are TRBV6-1 and TRBJ2-1; possibly TRBD2 for D (6 bases). The sequenced material came from naive CD4+ T cells from blood. The CDR3 bases are TGTGCCAGCAGTGAAGATGGTAGCGGCAGCTCCTACAATGAGCAGTTCTTC. Translating it yields CASSEDGSGSSYNEQFF.